These 24 T cell receptor beta chains were all obtained from the same sample, sequenced in a study of blood T cell repertoires in COVID-19. The data were produced by immunoSEQ multiplex PCR, yet TCRdb's version contains in-frame clones alone and is incomplete. Of hundreds of thousands of clones in the sample, approximately 90% were seen once. Sequencing used peripheral blood. The source is a man between 60 and 75 years old with COVID-19, enrolled during active disease.

The CDR3 DNA reads TGTGCCAGCAGCTTAGAGTCAGGGGGCGGAGAGACCCAGTACTTC. Residues: CASSLESGGGETQYF. The V gene is TRBV11-3, the J gene TRBJ2-5; 8 positions agree with TRBD1. With V trimmed by 0 bases and J by 4 bases, 4 bases remained unmatched. This CDR3 is built from 15 residues. The V gene's germline CDR1 is SGHNT and CDR2 YENEEA.

The gene calls are TRBV6-5 and TRBJ1-6; TRBD1 matches 9 bases. V lost 2 bases to trimming and J lost 7 bases; unmatched junction nucleotides: 3. From germline, CDR1 is MNHEY and CDR2 SVGAGI. This CDR3 has 15 amino acids. This CDR3 reads CASSYGDRVNSPLHF. CDR3 nucleotide sequence: TGTGCCAGCAGTTACGGGGACAGGGTAAATTCACCCCTCCACTTT.

On this clone itself: Other nucleotide sequences in the sample specify the same CDR3. This chain connects TRBV28 to TRBJ2-2; no firm D call. The CDR3 is 13 residues long. V was cut by 4 bases and J by 1 base, with 4 bases left in between. CDR1 is MDHEN and CDR2 is SYDVKM in the germline V gene. The CDR3 DNA follows: TGTGCCAGCAGTTCAGGGAACACCGGGGAGCTGTTTTTT. Residues: CASSSGNTGELFF.

V and J are TRBV30 and TRBJ1-6, with D tentatively TRBD1 (6 bases). The CDR3 extends over 18 amino acids. Looked up from germline, CDR1 is GTSNPN and CDR2 is SVGIG (reference sequence). V lost 0 bases and J lost 0, with 15 bases in between. CDR3 nucleotides: TGTGCCTGGAGTGTAGACAGGACAAAGAGCTCCTATAATTCACCCCTCCACTTT. This encodes CAWSVDRTKSSYNSPLHF. The whole variable domain, filled in from reference TRBV30 and TRBJ1-6, reads SQTIHQWPATLVQPVGSPLSLECTVEGTSNPNLYWYRQAAGRGLQLLFYSVGIGQISSEVPQNLSASRPQDRQFILSSKKLLLSDSGFYLCAWSVDRTKSSYNSPLHFGNGTRLTVT.

The chain carries TRBV19 and TRBJ2-1, with D perhaps TRBD2 (7 bases). The V gene lost 2 bases and the J gene lost 7 bases, with 15 bases spanning the gap. This CDR3 spans 15 amino acids. CDR1 and CDR2 from the germline V gene are LNHDA and SQIVND (reference sequence). CDR3 residues: CASSIRGGPQNEQFF. The CDR3 DNA reads TGTGCCAGTAGTATAAGGGGGGGGCCCCAAAATGAGCAGTTCTTC.

J is TRBJ2-6 and V is TRBV5-1, with 9 bases matching TRBD1. The CDR3 length is 15 residues. Germline lookup yields CDR1 SGHRS and CDR2 YFSETQ. J gave up 4 bases and V 3 bases, and 2 bases lay outside the gene matches. The CDR3 loop is CASSWDRAGANVLTF. In DNA, the CDR3 is TGCGCCAGCAGCTGGGACAGGGCAGGGGCCAACGTCCTGACTTTC. Combining the CDR3 with reference TRBV5-1 and TRBJ2-6 gives the whole variable domain KAGVTQTPRYLIKTRGQQVTLSCSPISGHRSVSWYQQTPGQGLQFLFEYFSETQRNKGNFPGRFSGRQFSNSRSEMNVSTLELGDSALYLCASSWDRAGANVLTFGAGSRLTVL.

V is TRBV10-1 and J is TRBJ1-1; D is perhaps TRBD1 (5 bases). Germline V lookup: CDR1 WNHNN, CDR2 SYGVQD (reference sequence). The CDR3 runs to 15 residues. With 2 bases removed from V and 1 base from J, the gap between germline ends came to 11 bases. CDR3 nucleotide sequence: TGCGCCAGCAGTGAGAGCGGGGGTGGGAACACTGAAGCTTTCTTT. This sequence encodes CASSESGGGNTEAFF.

This clone was picked up one time. V is TRBV24-1 and J is TRBJ2-1, with TRBD1 identical over 10 bases. Germline CDR1 KGHDR, CDR2 SFDVKD. Trimming took 3 bases from V and 6 from J; bases not matched to a gene: 13. This CDR3 contains 18 residues. The CDR3 region has the DNA TGTGCCACCAGTGATCCACAGACAGGGGGCTTGGAACCCAATGAGCAGTTCTTC. It encodes CATSDPQTGGLEPNEQFF.

This sequence joins TRBV11-2 and TRBJ1-4; D gene unclear. CDR1 SGHAT and CDR2 FQNNGV come from the germline V gene. This CDR3 contains 15 residues. Trimming took off 4 bases at V and 1 base at J, with 10 bases between the two ends. CDR3 protein: CASSSNGITNEKLFF. For the CDR3, the DNA is TGTGCCAGCAGCTCAAACGGGATAACTAATGAAAAACTGTTTTTT. Together with reference TRBV11-2 and TRBJ1-4, the CDR3 gives the full variable domain: EAGVAQSPRYKIIEKRQSVAFWCNPISGHATLYWYQQILGQGPKLLIQFQNNGVVDDSQLPKDRFSAERLKGVDSTLKIQPAKLEDSAVYLCASSSNGITNEKLFFGSGTQLSVL.

The chain joins TRBV27 to TRBJ2-1; 13 nucleotides match TRBD2. Germline CDR1 and CDR2: MNHEY and SMNVEV (reference sequence). This CDR3 has 17 amino acids. Unmatched junction bases numbered 9, after V lost 7 bases and J lost 3 bases. CDR3 region: CASTGTSGRAIYNEQFF. The CDR3 DNA follows: TGTGCCAGCACAGGTACTAGCGGGAGGGCCATCTACAATGAGCAGTTCTTC.

The chain carries TRBV19 and TRBJ1-5, with 8 bases aligning to TRBD1. V lost 7 bases to trimming and J lost 0 bases; unmatched junction nucleotides: 8. The CDR3 is 16 amino acids. In germline, CDR1 is LNHDA, CDR2 SQIVND (reference sequence). The CDR3 spells CASTPGTGYSNQPQHF. DNA of the CDR3: TGTGCCAGTACCCCCGGGACAGGTTATAGCAATCAGCCCCAGCATTTT.

The rearrangement uses TRBV2 and TRBJ2-3; TRBD2 is a possible D gene (6 bases). Germline V gives CDR1 SNHLY, CDR2 FYNNEI. Trimming shortened V by 4 bases and J by 0 bases, and 11 bases separated the two germline ends. This CDR3 is 15 amino acids long. CDR3 region: CASSVNAGSTDTQYF. DNA for the CDR3: TGTGCCAGCAGTGTAAATGCGGGGAGCACAGATACGCAGTATTTT.

The chain has TRBV5-1 and TRBJ2-1; 7 bases fit TRBD1. Germline trimming cut 4 bases from V and 0 bases from J; bases unmatched to any gene: 4. The CDR3 is made up of 15 amino acids. The V gene's germline CDR1 is SGHRS and CDR2 YFSETQ. CDR3 sequence reads: CASSPGQSSYNEQFF. In nucleotides, the CDR3 is TGCGCCAGCAGCCCGGGACAGAGCTCCTACAATGAGCAGTTCTTC.

The chain carries TRBV30 and TRBJ1-4; TRBD1 aligns across 8 bases. The trim removed 3 bases at V and 7 bases at J, leaving 7 bases unmatched. CDR1 GTSNPN and CDR2 SVGIG come from the germline V gene (reference sequence). The CDR3 totals 14 residues. CDR3 amino acids: CAWSPGGAVEKLFF. The CDR3 nucleotides are TGTGCCTGGAGCCCAGGGGGCGCGGTTGAAAAACTGTTTTTT.

J is TRBJ2-1 and V is TRBV5-1; 7 nucleotides line up with TRBD1. Germline V gene sequence: CDR1 SGHRS, CDR2 YFSETQ. V lost 4 bases to trimming and J lost 5 bases; unmatched junction nucleotides: 6. The CDR3 contains 14 residues. The CDR3 sequence is CASSRGTGDNEQFF. The CDR3 DNA reads TGCGCCAGCAGCAGAGGAACAGGGGACAATGAGCAGTTCTTC.

The V and J genes are TRBV30 and TRBJ1-5; the D gene is possibly TRBD1 (5 bases). CDR3 size: 15 residues. Trimming cost V 5 bases and J 0 bases, with 14 bases left between them. Germline V lookup: CDR1 GTSNPN, CDR2 SVGIG (reference sequence). CDR3 sequence (DNA): TGTGCCTGGTGTTCCGGGGGTCATAGCAATCAGCCCCAGCATTTT. This encodes CAWCSGGHSNQPQHF.

The rearrangement uses TRBV12-3 or TRBV12-4 and TRBJ2-7; D might be TRBD2 (6 bases). V lost 6 bases, J lost 1 base, and 10 bases lay in between. This CDR3 is built from 13 residues. CDR3 in amino acids: CASSGTPSYEQYF. The CDR3 nucleotides read TGTGCCAGCAGCGGGACTCCTTCCTACGAGCAGTACTTC.

The genes are TRBV4-2 and TRBJ2-5, with 7 bases lining up with TRBD1. This CDR3 comprises 15 residues. Germline V gene data show CDR1 as LGHNA and CDR2 as YNFKEQ. Germline trimming cut 0 bases from V and 5 bases from J; bases unmatched to any gene: 6. The DNA of the CDR3 is TGTGCCAGCAGCCAAGAGGACAGGAGTTGGGAGACCCAGTACTTC. This gives the protein CASSQEDRSWETQYF.

This chain's CDR3 is CASSADSLRNSPLHF. In DNA form, the CDR3 reads TGTGCCAGTAGTGCTGACAGCCTCAGGAATTCACCCCTCCACTTT. This sequence joins TRBV19 and TRBJ1-6; TRBD1 might be the D (5 bases). This CDR3 region has 15 residues. V was clipped by 5 bases and J by 7 bases, with 15 bases between them. The germline CDR1 and CDR2 sequences are LNHDA and SQIVND (reference sequence).

This sequence joins TRBV19 and TRBJ1-2, with D possibly matching TRBD1 (6 bases). Germline V lookup: CDR1 LNHDA, CDR2 SQIVND (reference sequence). The CDR3 is made up of 15 amino acids. The ends were cut back, 7 bases at V and 8 bases at J, with 23 bases in the middle. In DNA, the CDR3 is TGTGCCAGTACAATCTCACAGGGCCGACTTGGAGGCTACACCTTC. This codes for CASTISQGRLGGYTF.

The genes are TRBV7-3 and TRBJ2-7; TRBD2 agrees at 7 bases. J lost 3 bases, V lost 2 bases, and 7 bases had no gene match. The CDR3 is 15 amino acids. Germline CDR1 reads SGHTA; CDR2 reads FQGTGA. As DNA, the CDR3 is TGTGCCAGCAGCTTAGCCGGCGGGAGTGGCTACGAGCAGTACTTC. It codes for CASSLAGGSGYEQYF.

The chain employs TRBV7-9 and TRBJ1-2; 9 bases match TRBD1. Germline CDR1 SEHNR, CDR2 FQNEAQ (reference sequence). There are 16 residues in the CDR3. V trimming: 5 bases; J trimming: 8 bases; junction bases outside the gene matches: 15. The CDR3 protein is CASSLNTGTGSGGYTF. The CDR3 nucleotides read TGTGCCAGCAGCCTAAATACCGGGACAGGGTCTGGAGGCTACACCTTC.

The chain combines TRBV5-4 with TRBJ2-5; 9 nucleotides align to TRBD2. This CDR3 region has 16 residues. In germline, CDR1 is SGHNT, CDR2 YYREEE (reference sequence). V shed 0 bases and J 2 bases; nucleotides not matched to a gene: 5. The CDR3 DNA reads TGTGCCAGCAGCTTGGCGCTAGCGGGACGACAAGAGACCCAGTACTTC. It codes for CASSLALAGRQETQYF.

J is TRBJ2-1 and V is TRBV5-8; D is possibly TRBD2 (6 bases). This CDR3 contains 16 residues. Germline values: CDR1 SGHTS, CDR2 YDEGEE. The V gene lost 1 base and the J gene lost 0 bases, with 11 bases spanning the gap. As DNA, the CDR3 is TGTGCCAGCAGCTTGAGGGGCGGGGCCTCCTACAATGAGCAGTTCTTC. It translates to CASSLRGGASYNEQFF.